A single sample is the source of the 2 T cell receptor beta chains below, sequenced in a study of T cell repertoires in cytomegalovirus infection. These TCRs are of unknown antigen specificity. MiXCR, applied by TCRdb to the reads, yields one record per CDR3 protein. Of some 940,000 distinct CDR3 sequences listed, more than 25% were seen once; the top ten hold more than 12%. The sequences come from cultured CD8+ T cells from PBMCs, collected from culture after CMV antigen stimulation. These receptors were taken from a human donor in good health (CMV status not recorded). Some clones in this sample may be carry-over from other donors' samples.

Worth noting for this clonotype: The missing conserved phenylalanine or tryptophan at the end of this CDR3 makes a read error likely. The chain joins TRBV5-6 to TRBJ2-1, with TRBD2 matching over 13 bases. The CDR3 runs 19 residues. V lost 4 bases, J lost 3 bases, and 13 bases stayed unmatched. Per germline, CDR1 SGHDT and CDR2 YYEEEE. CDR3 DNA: TGTGCCAGCAGCCGGTCCGGACTAGCGGGGGCCCTATTCTACAATGAGCAGTTCCTC. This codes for CASSRSGLAGALFYNEQFL.

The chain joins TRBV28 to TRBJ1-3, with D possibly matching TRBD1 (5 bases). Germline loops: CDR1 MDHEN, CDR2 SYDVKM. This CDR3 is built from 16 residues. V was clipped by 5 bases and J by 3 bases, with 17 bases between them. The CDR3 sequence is CASSEGSQGSGNTIYF. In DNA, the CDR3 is TGTGCCAGCAGTGAGGGCTCGCAGGGTAGTGGAAACACCATATATTTT.